The present TCR beta chain was sequenced within a study of cytomegalovirus exposure and HLA in healthy donors. Data came from immunoSEQ multiplex PCR; TCRdb stores just in-frame clones and leaves some out. This table has more than 85,000 clones, around 90% appearing once. V was clipped by 2 bases and J by 4 bases, with 21 bases between them. This CDR3 contains 18 residues. Germline-derived CDR1 and CDR2 are KGHSH and LQKENI. The chain uses TRBV18 and TRBJ2-1; TRBD2 is a possible D gene (6 bases). The sequenced material came from PBMCs. The source of this sequence is a woman between 18 and 29 years old in good health and CMV-seronegative. The CDR3 region has the DNA TGTGCCAGCTCACCAAGCCAACTAGCAACTTCCCTTTACAATGAGCAGTTCTTC. Its protein is CASSPSQLATSLYNEQFF. The variable domain in full, completed from reference TRBV18 and TRBJ2-1, reads NAGVMQNPRHLVRRRGQEARLRCSPMKGHSHVYWYRQLPEEGLKFMVYLQKENIIDESGMPKERFSAEFPKEGPSILRIQQVVRGDSAAYFCASSPSQLATSLYNEQFFGPGTRLTVL.